A selection of T cell receptor beta chains follows, all from one sample in a study of Graves' ophthalmopathy and Graves' hyperthyroidism. In TCRdb, the multiplex PCR reads were re-called with MiXCR into one record per CDR3 protein. The sample yields about 180,000 distinct CDR3 sequences, roughly two fifths seen once. The source material was peripheral blood. Every receptor here comes from a woman aged 40 to 55 with Graves' ophthalmopathy. Each CDR3 is given with its conserved first and last residue. A D gene is named only where the DNA matches it firmly. A clone size is listed for some rows: how often the clone was seen (once, few, many), or a class if it is expanded.

D gene	V gene	clone size	J gene	CDR3 DNA	CDR3 protein
NA	TRBV7-9	many	TRBJ2-5	TGTGCCAGCAGCAGATACCAAGAGACCCAGTACTTC	CASSRYQETQYF
NA	TRBV18	many	TRBJ1-1	TGTGCCAGCTCACCGACCACCACTGAAGCTTTCTTT	CASSPTTTEAFF
TRBD1	TRBV20-1	NA	TRBJ1-3	TGCAGTGCTAGTCAAATGTGGGACAGAGATGGAAACACCATATATTTT	CSASQMWDRDGNTIYF
NA	TRBV30	many	TRBJ1-3	TGTGCCTGGAGAAATCGGCCGGGGTCGAGGGACACCATATATTTT	CAWRNRPGSRDTIYF
TRBD1	TRBV5-6	once	TRBJ1-5	TGTGCCAGCAGCCTAACAGGGGCGAACTATCAGCCCCAGCATTTT	CASSLTGANYQPQHF
NA	TRBV12-3/TRBV12-4	NA	TRBJ1-1	TGTGCCAGCAGTCTGGGACGCTTGAACACTGAAGCTTTCTTT	CASSLGRLNTEAFF
NA	TRBV6-5	NA	TRBJ2-2	TGTGCCAGCAGTTACTCCACCCCCGGGTTGTCCGGGGAGCTGTTTTTT	CASSYSTPGLSGELFF
TRBD1	TRBV18	few	TRBJ2-2	TGTGCCAGCTCAGCCAATACGGGACAGGGAAGCACCGGGGAGCTGTTTTTT	CASSANTGQGSTGELFF
NA	TRBV6-4	many	TRBJ1-6	TGTGCCAGCAGTAAAACGGCCTCCGGAGGTGATTATAATTCACCCCTCCACTTT	CASSKTASGGDYNSPLHF
TRBD1	TRBV20-1	many	TRBJ1-2	TGCAGTGCGAGTGACAGGGAATTAGGCTACACCTTC	CSASDRELGYTF
TRBD1	TRBV2	NA	TRBJ2-5	TGTGCCACCTCCGCAACCCTACAGGGGCGGGAGACCCAGTACTTC	CATSATLQGRETQYF
TRBD1	TRBV7-8	many	TRBJ1-1	TGTGCCAGCAAATCAACAGGGGGCACTGAAGCTTTCTTT	CASKSTGGTEAFF
NA	TRBV6-5	NA	TRBJ2-5	TGTGCCAGCAGTTACTCGATGATTGGGGAGACCCAGTACTTC	CASSYSMIGETQYF
NA	TRBV5-1	NA	TRBJ1-2	TGCGCCAGCAGCGCAAACCCCAGGGATGGCTACACCTTC	CASSANPRDGYTF
TRBD1	TRBV3-1	many	TRBJ1-5	TGTGCCAGCAGCCAAGGGACAGGGGGGAATCAGCCCCAGCATTTT	CASSQGTGGNQPQHF
NA	TRBV11-1	many	TRBJ1-2	TGTGCCAGCAGCTTGGTTTCAGGTGGCAGCGCTGTCGATGGCTACACCTTC	CASSLVSGGSAVDGYTF
NA	TRBV19	NA	TRBJ1-2	TGTGCCAGTAGTATAAGAAGTGCTCAGCCGTTCACCTTC	CASSIRSAQPFTF
TRBD1	TRBV12-3/TRBV12-4	many	TRBJ1-5	TGTGCCAGCAGTACGGGGACAGGGACGGGAAGTCAGCCCCAGCATTTT	CASSTGTGTGSQPQHF
NA	TRBV20-1	many	TRBJ2-7	TGCAGTGCTAGAGATACGAGGGTCTACGAGCAGTACTTC	CSARDTRVYEQYF
TRBD2	TRBV7-6	NA	TRBJ2-5	TGTGCCAGCAGGCTAGCGGGACTTGAGACCCAGTACTTC	CASRLAGLETQYF
TRBD1	TRBV6-5	many	TRBJ2-7	TGTGCCAGCAGCCGGGACAGATCTATCTACGAGCAGTACTTC	CASSRDRSIYEQYF
TRBD2	TRBV2	NA	TRBJ2-7	TGTGCCAGCAGTGGTAGCGGGAGGGCGGGGGAGCAGTACTTC	CASSGSGRAGEQYF
NA	TRBV6-1	NA	TRBJ2-5	TGTGCCAGCAGGGGACCAGAGACCCAGTACTTC	CASRGPETQYF
NA	TRBV19	NA	TRBJ2-7	TGTGCCAGTAGGAGGGGGGAATCCTACGAGCAGTACTTC	CASRRGESYEQYF
NA	TRBV12-3/TRBV12-4	many	TRBJ2-5	TGTGCCAGCAGTTTAGCGCTGGGGCTGGGAGAGACCCAGTACTTC	CASSLALGLGETQYF
NA	TRBV11-2	few	TRBJ2-2	TGTGCCAGCAGCCCAGGAAGTTGGAGGGTCACCGGGGAGCTGTTTTTT	CASSPGSWRVTGELFF
NA	TRBV28	few	TRBJ1-1	TGTGCCAGCAGTTTAAAGGGATTTGAAGCTTTCTTT	CASSLKGFEAFF
NA	TRBV6-1	many	TRBJ1-3	TGTGCCAGCAGCCGCGGGACCAACGGAAACACCATATATTTT	CASSRGTNGNTIYF
NA	TRBV6-1	NA	TRBJ2-5	TGTGCCAGCAGTGAGTGGCAGTTCGGGACCCAGTACTTC	CASSEWQFGTQYF
TRBD2	TRBV7-3	few	TRBJ2-5	TGTGCCAGCAGCTCCCTAGCGGGAGTAGCAGAGACCCAGTACTTC	CASSSLAGVAETQYF
NA	TRBV6-2/TRBV6-3	NA	TRBJ1-2	TGTGCCAGCAGTTACTCGGGCGGACTTAACTATGGCTACACCTTC	CASSYSGGLNYGYTF
NA	TRBV6-1	NA	TRBJ1-5	TGTGCCAGCTTCCGCGGCATCACCCCGGAACCTAATCAGCCCCAGCATTTT	CASFRGITPEPNQPQHF
NA	TRBV7-2	many	TRBJ1-3	TGTGCCAGCAGCTTAGCGGGGACTAACACCATATATTTT	CASSLAGTNTIYF
NA	TRBV20-1	few	TRBJ1-2	TGCAGTGCTAGAGATCAAGGGACAAACAACTATGGCTACACCTTC	CSARDQGTNNYGYTF
NA	TRBV20-1	many	TRBJ2-2	TGCAGTGCTCCTGGGCAGGGGTATGTCGGGGAGCTGTTTTTT	CSAPGQGYVGELFF
NA	TRBV25-1	NA	TRBJ2-5	TGTGCCAGCAGTGAACCAGTAGGCCAAGAGACCCAGTACTTC	CASSEPVGQETQYF
NA	TRBV7-9	many	TRBJ1-2	TGTGCCAGCAGCAGAGCCCTATTAGACTATGGCTACACCTTC	CASSRALLDYGYTF
NA	TRBV10-3	many	TRBJ2-5	TGTGCCATCAGTTACGGAGAGACCCAGTACTTC	CAISYGETQYF
TRBD1	TRBV24-1	NA	TRBJ1-1	TGTGCCACCCGGACAGGCCCGAACACTGAAGCTTTCTTT	CATRTGPNTEAFF
NA	TRBV19	many	TRBJ2-6	TGTGCCAGTAGGGAAACGGAGGGGATCGCCTCTGGGGCCAACGTCCTGACTTTC	CASRETEGIASGANVLTF
TRBD1	TRBV7-3	many	TRBJ2-7	TGTGCCAGCAGCCCCAACCGGGACAGGGCCTACGAGCAGTACTTC	CASSPNRDRAYEQYF
NA	TRBV11-2	NA	TRBJ2-7	TGTGCCAGCAGCTTAGATAGGGGCCGGGACTCCGAGCAGTACTTC	CASSLDRGRDSEQYF
NA	TRBV6-2/TRBV6-3	NA	TRBJ1-2	TGTGCCAGCTGCGCCTCCGGGACACCCAAGCAGAACACCTTC	CASCASGTPKQNTF
TRBD1	TRBV6-5	few	TRBJ1-2	TGTGCCAGCAGTTCTACTGTAAACAGGGGGCATATCGATGGCTACACCTTC	CASSSTVNRGHIDGYTF
NA	TRBV12-3/TRBV12-4	many	TRBJ2-7	TGTGCCAGCAGCCGCCGGGACTTCGAGCAGTACTTC	CASSRRDFEQYF
NA	TRBV27	many	TRBJ2-2	TGTGCCAGCAGTTTTTTCGGCACCGGGGAGCTGTTTTTT	CASSFFGTGELFF
NA	TRBV6-5	few	TRBJ2-5	TGTGCCAGCAGTTACGGGGCGGGGGAGACCCAGTACTTC	CASSYGAGETQYF
NA	TRBV5-1	many	TRBJ1-1	TGCGCCAGCAGCTCCAACAACAGGGCTTCGAACACTGAAGCTTTCTTT	CASSSNNRASNTEAFF
NA	TRBV29-1	NA	TRBJ2-2	TGCAGCGCCAAGATAGGGGAGCTGTTTTTT	CSAKIGELFF
NA	TRBV29-1	NA	TRBJ2-7	TGCAGCGTTGAAAGGTCACCTTACGAGCAGTACTTC	CSVERSPYEQYF
TRBD1	TRBV4-2	many	TRBJ1-1	TGTGCCAGCAGACAAGCGGTTACAGGGGATGAAGCTTTCTTT	CASRQAVTGDEAFF
NA	TRBV19	NA	TRBJ1-2	TGTGCCAGTCCTCAAGGGGGTGTCAGAGCTAACTATGGCTACACCTTC	CASPQGGVRANYGYTF